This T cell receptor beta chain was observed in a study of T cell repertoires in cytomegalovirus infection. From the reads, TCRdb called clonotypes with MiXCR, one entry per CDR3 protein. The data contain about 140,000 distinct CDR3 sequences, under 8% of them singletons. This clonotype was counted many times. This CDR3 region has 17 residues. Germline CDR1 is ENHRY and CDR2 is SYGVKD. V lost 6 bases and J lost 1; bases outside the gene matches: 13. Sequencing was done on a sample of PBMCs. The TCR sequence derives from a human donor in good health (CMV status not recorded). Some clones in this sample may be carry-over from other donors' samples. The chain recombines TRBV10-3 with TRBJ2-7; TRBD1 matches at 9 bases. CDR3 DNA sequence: TGTGCCATCAGGCCGGGACAGGGTAACCCGGAATCCTACGAGCAGTACTTC. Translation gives CAIRPGQGNPESYEQYF.